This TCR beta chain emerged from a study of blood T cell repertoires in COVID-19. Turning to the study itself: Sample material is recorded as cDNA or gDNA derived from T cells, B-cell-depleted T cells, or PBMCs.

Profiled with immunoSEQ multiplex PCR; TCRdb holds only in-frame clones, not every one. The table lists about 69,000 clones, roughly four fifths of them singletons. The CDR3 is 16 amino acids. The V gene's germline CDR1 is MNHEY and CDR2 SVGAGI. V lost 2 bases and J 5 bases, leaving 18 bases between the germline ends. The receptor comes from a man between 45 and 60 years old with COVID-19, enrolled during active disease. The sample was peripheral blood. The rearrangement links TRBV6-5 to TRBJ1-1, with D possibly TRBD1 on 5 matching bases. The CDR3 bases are TGTGCCAGCAGTTACCGATATAGGGGAGGTGGTACTGAAGCTTTCTTT. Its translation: CASSYRYRGGGTEAFF.